Listed here are 17 T cell receptor beta chains from one sample, sequenced in a study of cytomegalovirus exposure and HLA in healthy donors. PCR amplification relied on 60 Vbeta primers (plus 13 Jbeta primers). Assay used: immunoSEQ multiplex PCR; TCRdb lists only in-frame clones, some missing. The sample includes 100,000 to 150,000 clones, roughly 79% of them seen just once. Sequencing was carried out using PBMCs. The receptors were gathered from a boy between 2 and 10 years old in good health and CMV-seronegative.

This rearrangement joins TRBV6-5 to TRBJ1-5, with D unclear. V lost 2 bases to trimming and J lost 5 bases, with 7 bases between them. The germline gives CDR1 MNHEY, CDR2 SVGAGI. The length of the CDR3 is 13 residues. CDR3 amino acids: CASSYVQYQPQHF. The DNA for the CDR3 is TGTGCCAGCAGTTACGTCCAGTATCAGCCCCAGCATTTT.

The chain combines TRBV5-6 with TRBJ1-4; D call uncertain. Germline loops: CDR1 SGHDT, CDR2 YYEEEE. The CDR3 loop spans 15 amino acids. Trimming took off 4 bases at V and 3 bases at J, with 13 bases between the two ends. The CDR3 nucleotides are TGTGCCAGCAGCCCCTTGACTGAAGCTAATGAAAAACTGTTTTTT. Its translation: CASSPLTEANEKLFF.

With regard to this clone: Additional DNA sequences in this sample encode the identical CDR3. This chain uses TRBV5-1 with TRBJ1-2, with 10 nucleotides matching TRBD1. V shed 4 bases, J shed 2 bases, and the junction held 2 bases outside the gene matches. The CDR3 is made up of 14 amino acids. Germline V gene data show CDR1 as SGHRS and CDR2 as YFSETQ. CDR3 sequence: CASSPDRGNYGYTF. The CDR3 DNA sequence: TGCGCCAGCAGCCCGGACAGGGGGAACTATGGCTACACCTTC.

This sequence joins TRBV6-1 and TRBJ2-7; D call uncertain. Germline CDR1 MNHNS, CDR2 SASEGT. Trimming pared 7 bases from V and 2 bases from J, leaving 12 bases between. The CDR3 sequence is 13 residues long. CDR3 nucleotide sequence: TGTGCCAGCACCCCAGAGGTGACCTACGAGCAGTACGTC. It codes for CASTPEVTYEQYV.

The rearrangement links TRBV5-4 to TRBJ1-1; the match to TRBD1 covers 7 bases. Germline values: CDR1 SGHNT, CDR2 YYREEE (reference sequence). This CDR3 is built from 15 residues. V shed 2 bases, J shed 9 bases, and the junction held 13 bases outside the gene matches. CDR3 sequence (DNA): TGTGCCAGCAGCTTCGTAGTAGGGGGCGCCTCCCAAGCTTTCTTT. Translating it yields CASSFVVGGASQAFF.

The rearrangement uses TRBV4-1 and TRBJ1-1, with 10 nucleotides matching TRBD1. V dropped 2 bases and J dropped 4; count of bases not matched to a gene: 4. The germline gives CDR1 MGHRA, CDR2 YSYEKL. This CDR3 is 15 amino acids long. The DNA of the CDR3 is TGCGCCAGCAGCCAACCCGGGACAGGGGCCACTGAAGCTTTCTTT. This sequence encodes CASSQPGTGATEAFF.

The chain has TRBV10-2 and TRBJ2-3; 9 bases fit TRBD2. The CDR3 runs to 13 residues. Trimming at V came to 8 bases and at J to 5 bases, leaving 5 bases not matched to a gene. The germline V gene encodes CDR1 WSHSY and CDR2 SAAADI. The CDR3, as DNA: TGCGCCAGCGGTGCTAGCGGGATAGATACGCAGTATTTT. Amino acids: CASGASGIDTQYF.

V and J are TRBV10-3 and TRBJ1-3; unclear D gene. Trimming shortened V by 4 bases and J by 0 bases, and 7 bases separated the two germline ends. This CDR3 region has 14 residues. Germline CDR1 is ENHRY and CDR2 is SYGVKD. The DNA for the CDR3 is TGTGCCATCAGTGGCGAGCGCTCTGGAAACACCATATATTTT. Translated: CAISGERSGNTIYF.

The V and J genes are TRBV13 and TRBJ1-2, with TRBD1 identical over 9 bases. Looked up from germline, CDR1 is PRHDT and CDR2 is FYEKMQ (reference sequence). CDR3 length: 15 amino acids. Germline trimming cut 3 bases from V and 2 bases from J; bases unmatched to any gene: 4. This chain's CDR3 is CASSFTTGGNYGYTF. The CDR3 coding sequence is TGTGCCAGCAGCTTCACCACAGGGGGCAACTATGGCTACACCTTC.

Note on this clone: A junction end diverges from the germline sequence, so it may reflect a read error. The chain carries TRBV7-9 and TRBJ2-1; TRBD2 agrees at 12 bases. CDR1 is SEHNR and CDR2 is FQNEAQ in the germline V gene (reference sequence). CDR3 length: 16 residues. As DNA, the CDR3 is TGTTCCAGCAGCTTAGAAGTAGGGACTAGCGGGTATGAGCAGTTCTTC. It yields the protein CSSSLEVGTSGYEQFF. Complete variable domain (other parts from reference TRBV7-9 and TRBJ2-1): DTGVSQNPRHKITKRGQNVTFRCDPISEHNRLYWYRQTLGQGPEFLTYFQNEAQLEKSRLLSDRFSAERPKGSFSTLEIQRTEQGDSAMYLCSSSLEVGTSGYEQFFGPGTRLTVL.

The chain combines TRBV15 with TRBJ1-1; D is unresolved. Germline V gene data show CDR1 as LNHNV and CDR2 as YYDKDF (reference sequence). V lost 7 bases and J lost 0, with 15 bases in between. CDR3 length: 15 residues. CDR3 coding DNA: TGTGCCACCAATCTGGCGGGAGAGTTGAACACTGAAGCTTTCTTT. It codes for CATNLAGELNTEAFF.

As regards this clone: An end of the junction does not agree with germline; a read error may underlie this. The chain recombines TRBV12-5 with TRBJ1-1; TRBD1 aligns across 7 bases. Germline V gene sequence: CDR1 LGHNT, CDR2 FRNRAP. This CDR3 contains 11 residues. CDR3 in DNA: TGTGCTAGTGGTTTGTTAGGACAGGTCTACTTT. Its translation: CASGLLGQVYF. Together with reference TRBV12-5 and TRBJ1-1, the CDR3 gives the full variable domain: DARVTQTPRHKVTEMGQEVTMRCQPILGHNTVFWYRQTMMQGLELLAYFRNRAPLDDSGMPKDRFSAEMPDATLATLKIQPSEPRDSAVYFCASGLLGQVYFGQGTRLTVV.

The chain recombines TRBV2 with TRBJ1-1; the D gene is possibly TRBD1 (6 bases). Germline V lookup: CDR1 SNHLY, CDR2 FYNNEI. Trimming took 10 bases from V and 0 from J, leaving 12 bases between them. The length of the CDR3 is 13 residues. The CDR3 loop reads CATQDSLNTEAFF. Here the CDR3 DNA reads TGTGCCACCCAGGACAGCTTGAACACTGAAGCTTTCTTT.

The chain has TRBV19 and TRBJ1-5, with a weak D call TRBD1 (6 bases). The V gene lost 5 bases and the J gene lost 0 bases, with 14 bases spanning the gap. The CDR3 contains 16 residues. CDR1 and CDR2 from the germline V gene are LNHDA and SQIVND (reference sequence). This CDR3 reads CASSPLAGDSNQPQHF. The CDR3 coding sequence is TGTGCCAGTAGTCCCCTTGCAGGGGATAGCAATCAGCCCCAGCATTTT.

The chain is built from TRBV9 and TRBJ1-1; D not resolved. The V end lost 0 bases, the J end lost 4 bases, and 22 bases lay between the germline ends. Germline V gene sequence: CDR1 SGDLS, CDR2 YYNGEE. This CDR3 is 18 amino acids long. The CDR3 coding sequence is TGTGCCAGCAGCGTAGGTGTCATCTTAAGCGGGAGTAGCACTGAAGCTTTCTTT. Residues: CASSVGVILSGSSTEAFF.

V usage is TRBV6-1 and J usage is TRBJ2-1; 9 positions agree with TRBD2. This CDR3 is 19 amino acids long. V gave up 4 bases and J gave up 4 bases; unmatched junction bases: 17. Germline CDR1 is MNHNS and CDR2 is SASEGT. The CDR3 DNA reads as TGTGCCAGCAGTGTTTCCAGCGGGAGGATCCTACTCAAGTACAATGAGCAGTTCTTC. Translation gives CASSVSSGRILLKYNEQFF.

This chain uses TRBV6-5 with TRBJ2-5; a weak D match, TRBD1 (6 bases). Germline assignment: CDR1 MNHEY and CDR2 SVGAGI. V was pared by 6 bases and J by 4 bases, with 12 bases between. CDR3 size: 13 residues. The CDR3 here is CASRTGGGETQYF. In DNA form, the CDR3 reads TGTGCCAGCAGGACAGGAGGTGGAGAGACCCAGTACTTC.